The 7 T cell receptor beta chains in this list originate from one sample, sequenced in a study of OX40 agonist ivuxolimab in advanced cancers. Profiling relied on immunoSEQ multiplex PCR, and the TCRdb table lists in-frame clones only, not all of them. This table holds over 75,000 clones, 75% to 95% found once. The sample was CD4+ or CD8+ T cells sorted from blood, taken in a trial of the OX40 agonist ivuxolimab. The receptors originated from an adult with an advanced solid tumor such as melanoma, head and neck, liver or kidney cancer.

The chain combines TRBV28 with TRBJ2-7; D could derive from TRBD1 or TRBD2 (6 bases each). Germline CDR1 and CDR2: MDHEN and SYDVKM. CDR3 length: 13 amino acids. The V end lost 2 bases, the J end lost 6 bases, and 11 bases lay between the germline ends. CDR3 bases: TGTGCCAGCAGTTTACCTGGAGGGGGCGAGCAGTACTTC. Its translation is CASSLPGGGEQYF.

The genes are TRBV6-6 and TRBJ2-5; D is unresolved. Looked up from germline, CDR1 is MNHNY and CDR2 is SVGAGI (reference sequence). CDR3 length equals 13 residues. V lost 0 bases and J lost 10, with 12 bases in between. The CDR3 reads CASSYSIRTGQYF. Here the CDR3 DNA reads TGTGCCAGCAGTTACTCGATCCGTACGGGCCAGTACTTC.

The chain couples TRBV18 to TRBJ2-3, with D uncertain. CDR1 is KGHSH, CDR2 LQKENI, per germline. Trimming cost V 2 bases and J 2 bases, with 14 bases left between them. The CDR3 sequence is 16 residues long. CDR3 nucleotides: TGTGCCAGCTCACCAATGAGTCTGTCAGCCACAGATACGCAGTATTTT. This translates into CASSPMSLSATDTQYF. The full variable domain, rest sourced from reference TRBV18 and TRBJ2-3, is NAGVMQNPRHLVRRRGQEARLRCSPMKGHSHVYWYRQLPEEGLKFMVYLQKENIIDESGMPKERFSAEFPKEGPSILRIQQVVRGDSAAYFCASSPMSLSATDTQYFGPGTRLTVL.

This clone was seen once. The chain carries TRBV11-3 and TRBJ2-7; TRBD2 might be the D (5 bases). The CDR3 has 15 amino acids. Trimming cost V 0 bases and J 6 bases, with 15 bases left between them. Looked up from germline, CDR1 is SGHNT and CDR2 is YENEEA. The CDR3 DNA sequence: TGTGCCAGCAGCTTAGAACGGCCGGGCCGGGGCGAGCAGTACTTC. Its protein is CASSLERPGRGEQYF.

This chain joins TRBV28 and TRBJ2-3; D is uncertain. The CDR3 runs to 13 residues. Trimming took off 8 bases at V and 1 base at J, with 10 bases between the two ends. Germline loops: CDR1 MDHEN, CDR2 SYDVKM. CDR3 nucleotides: TGTGCCAGCTTCAGACAAGGCACAGATACGCAGTATTTT. Its protein is CASFRQGTDTQYF.

The chain combines TRBV19 with TRBJ1-2; TRBD1 aligns across 7 bases. Trimming took 5 bases from V and 3 from J; bases not matched to a gene: 9. The germline gives CDR1 LNHDA, CDR2 SQIVND (reference sequence). This CDR3 contains 15 residues. The DNA for the CDR3 is TGTGCCAGTAGTCCTACAGGGGAGAGGGACTATGGCTACACCTTC. Its translation: CASSPTGERDYGYTF.

This rearrangement joins TRBV4-1 to TRBJ2-7, with D perhaps matching TRBD2 (5 bases). The CDR3 spans 15 residues. The ends were cut back, 1 base at V and 3 bases at J, with 13 bases in the middle. CDR1 and CDR2 (germline): MGHRA, YSYEKL. The CDR3 spells CASSQASVGLYEQYF. The CDR3, as DNA: TGCGCCAGCAGCCAAGCGTCGGTTGGACTCTACGAGCAGTACTTC.